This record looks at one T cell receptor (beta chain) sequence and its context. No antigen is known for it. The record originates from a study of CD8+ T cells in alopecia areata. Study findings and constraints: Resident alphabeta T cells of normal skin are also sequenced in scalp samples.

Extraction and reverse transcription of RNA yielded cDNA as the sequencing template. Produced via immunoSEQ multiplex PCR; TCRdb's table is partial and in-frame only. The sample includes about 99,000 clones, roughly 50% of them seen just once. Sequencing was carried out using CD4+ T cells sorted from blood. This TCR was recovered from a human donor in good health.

This CDR3 reads CSARGREGAFF. DNA of the CDR3: TGCAGTGCTAGGGGCAGGGAGGGCGCTTTCTTT. The chain couples TRBV20-1 to TRBJ1-1; D is possibly TRBD1 (5 bases). Germline CDR1 DFQATT, CDR2 SNEGSKA (reference sequence). CDR3 length: 11 residues. Between the trimmed V and J ends, which lost 3 bases and 11 bases, there was a span of 13 bases.